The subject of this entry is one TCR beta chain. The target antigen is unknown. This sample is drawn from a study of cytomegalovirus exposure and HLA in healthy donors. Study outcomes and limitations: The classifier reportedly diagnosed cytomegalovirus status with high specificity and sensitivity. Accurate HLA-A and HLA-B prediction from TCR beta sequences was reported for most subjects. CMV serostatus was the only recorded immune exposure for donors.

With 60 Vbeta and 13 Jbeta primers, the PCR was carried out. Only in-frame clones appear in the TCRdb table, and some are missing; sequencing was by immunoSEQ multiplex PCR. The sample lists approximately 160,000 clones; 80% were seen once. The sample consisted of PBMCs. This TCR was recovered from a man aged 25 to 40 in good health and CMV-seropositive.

The CDR3 DNA reads TGTGCCAGCAGTGCGCAAGTCATGGGACCCCAAGGGGGGGCACCCCTCCACTTT. It is translated as CASSAQVMGPQGGAPLHF. The chain combines TRBV25-1 with TRBJ1-6; D possibly corresponds to TRBD1 (6 bases). Trimming shortened V by 4 bases and J by 11 bases, and 27 bases separated the two germline ends. CDR1 is MGHDK and CDR2 is SYGVNS in the germline V gene. The CDR3 is made up of 18 amino acids. Full variable domain (rest looked up from reference TRBV25-1 and TRBJ1-6): EADIYQTPRYLVIGTGKKITLECSQTMGHDKMYWYQQDPGMELHLIHYSYGVNSTEKGDLSSESTVSRIRTEHFPLTLESARPSHTSQYLCASSAQVMGPQGGAPLHFGNGTRLTVT.